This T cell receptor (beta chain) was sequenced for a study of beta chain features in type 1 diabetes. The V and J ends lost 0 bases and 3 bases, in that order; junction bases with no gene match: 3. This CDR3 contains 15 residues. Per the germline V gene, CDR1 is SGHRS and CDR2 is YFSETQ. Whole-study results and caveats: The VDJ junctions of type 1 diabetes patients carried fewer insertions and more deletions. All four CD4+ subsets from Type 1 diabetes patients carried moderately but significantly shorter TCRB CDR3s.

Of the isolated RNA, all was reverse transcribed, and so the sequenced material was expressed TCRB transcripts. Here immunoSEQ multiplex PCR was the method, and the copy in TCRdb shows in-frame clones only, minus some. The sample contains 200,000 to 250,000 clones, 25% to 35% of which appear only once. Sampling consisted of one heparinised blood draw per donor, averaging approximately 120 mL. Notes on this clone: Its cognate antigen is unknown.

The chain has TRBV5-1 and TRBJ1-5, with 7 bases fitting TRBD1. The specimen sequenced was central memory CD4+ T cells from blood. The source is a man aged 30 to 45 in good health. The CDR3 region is CASSLGQGDNQPQHF. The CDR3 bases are TGCGCCAGCAGCTTGGGACAGGGTGACAATCAGCCCCAGCATTTT. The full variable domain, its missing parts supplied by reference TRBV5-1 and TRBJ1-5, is KAGVTQTPRYLIKTRGQQVTLSCSPISGHRSVSWYQQTPGQGLQFLFEYFSETQRNKGNFPGRFSGRQFSNSRSEMNVSTLELGDSALYLCASSLGQGDNQPQHFGDGTRLSIL.